Listed below are T cell receptor beta chains from one sample, sequenced in a study of identical twins. TCRdb reanalysed the 5' RACE reads using MiXCR and keeps one entry per CDR3 protein. The sample includes fewer than 500,000 distinct CDR3 sequences, approximately 14% of them seen just once. A further study also used this sample, focusing on yellow fever vaccine responses in identical twins.

The specimen sequenced was CD4+ T cells sorted from blood. The receptors were sampled from a woman aged 18-35 years in good health. The CDR3 runs from the conserved cysteine through the conserved F or W. The D gene is left open where the match is weak. Clone size is given for some rows only: seen once, a few or many times, or a class if the clone is expanded.

DNA: TGTGCCAGCAGCTTACCAGGGGCCTCCACAGATACGCAGTATTTT
CDR3: CASSLPGASTDTQYF
J: TRBJ2-3
V: TRBV7-2
D: -
size: few

DNA: TGCAGTGCTAGAGATCCTCAGCCCGGGGGTATCTACGAGCAGTACTTC
CDR3: CSARDPQPGGIYEQYF
J: TRBJ2-7
V: TRBV20-1
D: -
size: few

DNA: TGCGCCAGCAGCTATTCAGGGGAGGGAGCTTTCTTT
CDR3: CASSYSGEGAFF
J: TRBJ1-1
V: TRBV5-1
D: -
size: -

DNA: TGTGCCAGCAGCTTAGCGGAGCCACCTCGAGGCGAGCAGTACTTC
CDR3: CASSLAEPPRGEQYF
J: TRBJ2-7
V: TRBV7-2
D: -
size: -

DNA: TGCGCCAGCAGCCAAGCTGGGGGAAAGGGCTCCTACGAGCAGTACTTC
CDR3: CASSQAGGKGSYEQYF
J: TRBJ2-7
V: TRBV4-1
D: -
size: -

DNA: TGTGCCAGCAGTTTATCGAAACAACCGGGACAGGACACAGATACGCAGTATTTT
CDR3: CASSLSKQPGQDTDTQYF
J: TRBJ2-3
V: TRBV27
D: TRBD1
size: few

DNA: TGCGCCAGCAGCCTCGGCAGGGGGACTGAAAAACTGTTTTTT
CDR3: CASSLGRGTEKLFF
J: TRBJ1-4
V: TRBV4-3
D: TRBD1
size: few

DNA: TGTGCCAGCAGTTTTCTACCGCCAACAGTCTTAAACTATGGCTACACCTTC
CDR3: CASSFLPPTVLNYGYTF
J: TRBJ1-2
V: TRBV12-3/TRBV12-4
D: -
size: -

DNA: TGTGCCAGCAGGAACAGTTTTAGATCCACTGAAGCTTTCTTT
CDR3: CASRNSFRSTEAFF
J: TRBJ1-1
V: TRBV12-3/TRBV12-4
D: -
size: -

DNA: TGCGCCAGCAGCGGGCCCCTGGATGGGGAGACCCAGTACTTC
CDR3: CASSGPLDGETQYF
J: TRBJ2-5
V: TRBV5-1
D: -
size: -

DNA: TGCAGTGCTAGAGGCAGGGCCGAGCAGTACTTC
CDR3: CSARGRAEQYF
J: TRBJ2-7
V: TRBV20-1
D: -
size: many

DNA: TGTGCCAGCAGTGAGGCGAGGTGGCAAGAGACCCAGTACTTC
CDR3: CASSEARWQETQYF
J: TRBJ2-5
V: TRBV2
D: -
size: -

DNA: TGTGCCAGCGGTCGGGGGAGCTACGAGCAGTACTTC
CDR3: CASGRGSYEQYF
J: TRBJ2-7
V: TRBV2
D: -
size: -

DNA: TGCAGCGTTGTAGAGAGCGGGAGGAACGAGCAGTACTTC
CDR3: CSVVESGRNEQYF
J: TRBJ2-7
V: TRBV29-1
D: TRBD2
size: many

DNA: TGTGCCAGCAGCCAATTTGGGACTAGCGGATACAATGAGCAGTTCTTC
CDR3: CASSQFGTSGYNEQFF
J: TRBJ2-1
V: TRBV3-1
D: TRBD2
size: few

DNA: TGCAGTGCTAGAGATACCCGCGGTCCCTACGAGCAGTACTTC
CDR3: CSARDTRGPYEQYF
J: TRBJ2-7
V: TRBV20-1
D: -
size: few

DNA: TGTGCCAGCAGCCCCCTGACTAGCGTAAACACCGGGGAGCTGTTTTTT
CDR3: CASSPLTSVNTGELFF
J: TRBJ2-2
V: TRBV5-6
D: TRBD2
size: few

DNA: TGTGCCAGCAGCTTGCTAGCGGGAGCTCCTGGAGAGACCCAGTACTTC
CDR3: CASSLLAGAPGETQYF
J: TRBJ2-5
V: TRBV5-6
D: TRBD2
size: -

DNA: TGTGCCAGCAGCCAACCGCCTGGGAAGACCCAGTACTTC
CDR3: CASSQPPGKTQYF
J: TRBJ2-5
V: TRBV3-1
D: -
size: few

DNA: TGCGCCAGCAGCCAAGATTTTCCACACTCACGGTTATCTAGCACAGATACGCAGTATTTT
CDR3: CASSQDFPHSRLSSTDTQYF
J: TRBJ2-3
V: TRBV4-3
D: -
size: many

DNA: TGTGCTAGTGGACGGAGGGACCTGGGGGAGACCCAGTACTTC
CDR3: CASGRRDLGETQYF
J: TRBJ2-5
V: TRBV12-5
D: -
size: few

DNA: TGTGCCAGCAGCCAAGATCGAGCGCTAGCTTCCTACAATGAGCAGTTCTTC
CDR3: CASSQDRALASYNEQFF
J: TRBJ2-1
V: TRBV14
D: -
size: -

DNA: TGTGCCAGCAGCCATGGACACAATGGGCAGCCCCAGCATTTT
CDR3: CASSHGHNGQPQHF
J: TRBJ1-5
V: TRBV7-2
D: -
size: -

DNA: TGCGCCAGCAGGGAGCACAATGAGCAGTTCTTC
CDR3: CASREHNEQFF
J: TRBJ2-1
V: TRBV5-1
D: -
size: many

DNA: TGCAGTGCTAGACCTTGGACAGGGTCCCAGAATGGCTACACCTTC
CDR3: CSARPWTGSQNGYTF
J: TRBJ1-2
V: TRBV20-1
D: TRBD1
size: -

DNA: TGTGCCAGCAGCTCATGGCGAGACGGCTCCTACGAGCAGTACTTC
CDR3: CASSSWRDGSYEQYF
J: TRBJ2-7
V: TRBV5-4
D: -
size: -

DNA: TGTGCCAGCAGTTACTCGACAGGTCGGCGATACAATGAGCAGTTCTTC
CDR3: CASSYSTGRRYNEQFF
J: TRBJ2-1
V: TRBV6-2/TRBV6-3
D: -
size: many

DNA: TGCAGTGCCTTAGCGGGAGGGTACACAGATACGCAGTATTTT
CDR3: CSALAGGYTDTQYF
J: TRBJ2-3
V: TRBV20-1
D: TRBD2
size: many

DNA: TGTGCCAGCTCACCAGGGCTAGCGGCTATATACGAGCAGTACTTC
CDR3: CASSPGLAAIYEQYF
J: TRBJ2-7
V: TRBV18
D: TRBD2
size: -

DNA: TGTGCCAGCAGCCAAAGCGGGGGAAGGGGGAATGAGCAGTTCTTC
CDR3: CASSQSGGRGNEQFF
J: TRBJ2-1
V: TRBV3-1
D: TRBD2
size: few

DNA: TGTGCCAGCAGCCAACTAACAGGCTCAACTAATGAAAAACTGTTTTTT
CDR3: CASSQLTGSTNEKLFF
J: TRBJ1-4
V: TRBV14
D: -
size: -

DNA: TGTGCCAGCAACCCCGGACGCAGGTCCCACTACGAGCAGTACTTC
CDR3: CASNPGRRSHYEQYF
J: TRBJ2-7
V: TRBV5-5
D: -
size: -

DNA: TGTGCCTGCTCCCGGGACAGGGGCTACGAGCAGTACTTC
CDR3: CACSRDRGYEQYF
J: TRBJ2-7
V: TRBV2
D: TRBD1
size: -

DNA: TGTGCCAGCAGTCTTACCTCACTCCGGACAGGCGCAACCTACGAGCAGTACTTC
CDR3: CASSLTSLRTGATYEQYF
J: TRBJ2-7
V: TRBV12-3/TRBV12-4
D: TRBD1
size: -

DNA: TGTGCCAGCAGCAGAGACGGACTGGGCACAGATACGCAGTATTTT
CDR3: CASSRDGLGTDTQYF
J: TRBJ2-3
V: TRBV3-1
D: -
size: many

DNA: TGCGCCAGCAGCTTGGGTCCCCGGAAGGGGTCTAGGACCGGGGAGCTGTTTTTT
CDR3: CASSLGPRKGSRTGELFF
J: TRBJ2-2
V: TRBV5-1
D: -
size: -

DNA: TGTGCCAGCAGCTTCACACCCTGGGACCAAGGGTTTTCCTACGAGCAGTACTTC
CDR3: CASSFTPWDQGFSYEQYF
J: TRBJ2-7
V: TRBV11-1
D: -
size: -

DNA: TGTGCCAGCAGTTATTTGCAGGGGGATCAGCCCCAGCATTTT
CDR3: CASSYLQGDQPQHF
J: TRBJ1-5
V: TRBV6-5
D: TRBD1
size: -

DNA: TGTGCCAGCAGGACCAGCGGGGGGACTTCTTTGTTC
CDR3: CASRTSGGTSLF
J: TRBJ2-7
V: TRBV7-2
D: TRBD2
size: -

DNA: TGTGCCAGCAGCGGAAGCGGGGGCCTCCATTTAGAGACCCAGTACTTC
CDR3: CASSGSGGLHLETQYF
J: TRBJ2-5
V: TRBV7-9
D: TRBD2
size: many

DNA: TGTGCCAGCAGCGACGGGACAGGAAGAAACACCATATATTTT
CDR3: CASSDGTGRNTIYF
J: TRBJ1-3
V: TRBV9
D: TRBD1
size: many